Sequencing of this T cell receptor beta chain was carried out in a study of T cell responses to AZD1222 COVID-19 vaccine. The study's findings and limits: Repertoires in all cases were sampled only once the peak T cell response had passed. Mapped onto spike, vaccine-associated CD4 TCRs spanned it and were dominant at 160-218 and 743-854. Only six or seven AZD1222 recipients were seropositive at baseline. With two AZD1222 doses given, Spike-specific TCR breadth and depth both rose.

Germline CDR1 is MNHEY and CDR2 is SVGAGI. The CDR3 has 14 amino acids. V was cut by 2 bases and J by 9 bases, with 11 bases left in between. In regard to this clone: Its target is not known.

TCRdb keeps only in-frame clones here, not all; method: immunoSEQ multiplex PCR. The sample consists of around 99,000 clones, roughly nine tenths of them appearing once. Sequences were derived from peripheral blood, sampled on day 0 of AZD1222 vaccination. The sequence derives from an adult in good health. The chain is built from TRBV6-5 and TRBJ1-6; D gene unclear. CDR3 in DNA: TGTGCCAGCAGTTACCTCTCCGTCGGTTCACCCCTCCACTTT. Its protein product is CASSYLSVGSPLHF.